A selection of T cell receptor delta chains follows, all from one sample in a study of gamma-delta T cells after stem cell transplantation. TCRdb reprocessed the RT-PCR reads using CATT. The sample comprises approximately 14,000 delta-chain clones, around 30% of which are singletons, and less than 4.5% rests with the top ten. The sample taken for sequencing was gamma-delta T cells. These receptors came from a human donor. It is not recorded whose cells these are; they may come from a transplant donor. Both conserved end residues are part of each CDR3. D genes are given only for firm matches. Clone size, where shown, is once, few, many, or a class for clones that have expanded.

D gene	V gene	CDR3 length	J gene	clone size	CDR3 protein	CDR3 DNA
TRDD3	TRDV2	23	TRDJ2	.	CACDPLPTLNTGGYRYLTAQLFF	TGTGCCTGTGACCCCCTTCCTACCTTGAATACTGGGGGATACCGCTATTTGACAGCACAACTCTTCTTT
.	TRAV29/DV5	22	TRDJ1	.	CAAHSYERGYDSVHPFTDKLIF	TGTGCAGCTCATTCCTACGAACGAGGATACGACTCAGTACATCCATTCACCGATAAACTCATCTTT
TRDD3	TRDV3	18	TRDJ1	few	CAFEPWGIFARYTDKLIF	TGTGCCTTTGAACCCTGGGGGATATTCGCCCGTTACACCGATAAACTCATCTTT
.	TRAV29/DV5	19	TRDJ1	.	CSVLLCSKGTWGATDKLIF	.
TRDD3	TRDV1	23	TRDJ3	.	CALGERPHLLGAPYSWDTRQMFF	TGTGCTCTTGGGGAAAGGCCACATTTACTGGGGGCCCCATACTCCTGGGACACCCGACAGATGTTTTTC
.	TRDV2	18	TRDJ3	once	CACDTAGESSWDTRQMFF	TGTGCCTGTGACACCGCGGGGGAAAGCTCCTGGGACACCCGACAGATGTTTTTC
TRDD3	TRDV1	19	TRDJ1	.	CALCSTLGDIATISDKLIF	TGTGCTCTTTGCTCAACACTGGGGGATATCGCCACCATATCCGATAAACTCATCTTT
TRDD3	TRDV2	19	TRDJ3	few	CACDKLGDYSSWDTRQMFF	TGTGCCTGTGACAAACTGGGGGACTATTCCTCATGGGACACCCGACAGATGTTTTTC
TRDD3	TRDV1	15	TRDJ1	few	CALGERPWGDTGLIF	TGTGCTCTCGGGGAGAGGCCCTGGGGGGATACAGGGCTCATCTTT
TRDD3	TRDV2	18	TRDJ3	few	CACDATGASSWDTRQMFF	TGTGCCTGTGACGCCACTGGGGCCAGCTCCTGGGACACCCGACAGATGTTTTTC
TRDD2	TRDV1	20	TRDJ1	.	CALGATSLPTPYWGRDKLIF	TGTGCTCTTGGGGCCACCAGCCTTCCTACACCGTACTGGGGTCGAGATAAACTCATCTTT
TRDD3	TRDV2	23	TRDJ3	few	CACDTWGIHSSGATSWDTRQMFF	TGTGCCTGTGACACCTGGGGGATTCATTCTTCTGGGGCTACCTCCTGGGACACCCGACAGATGTTTTTC
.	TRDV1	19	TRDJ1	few	CALGELGFPLIRGPDKLIF	TGTGCTCTTGGGGAACTAGGCTTCCCACTTATCCGGGGGCCCGATAAACTCATCTTT
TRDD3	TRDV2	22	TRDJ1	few	CACDTRPTHELGMLRWTDKLIF	TGTGCCTGTGACACTAGACCTACACACGAACTGGGGATGCTTCGGTGGACCGATAAACTCATCTTT
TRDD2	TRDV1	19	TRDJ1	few	CALGVALFLRRVDTDKLIF	TGTGCTCTTGGGGTCGCCCTCTTCCTAAGACGCGTCGACACCGATAAACTCATCTTT
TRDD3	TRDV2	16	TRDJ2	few	CACYLWGILKTAQLFF	TGTGCCTGTTACCTCTGGGGGATACTGAAGACAGCACAACTCTTCTTT
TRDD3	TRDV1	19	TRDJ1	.	CALGRPPRHWGIRTDKLIF	TGTGCTCTTGGGAGGCCACCGCGTCACTGGGGGATACGCACCGATAAACTCATCTTT
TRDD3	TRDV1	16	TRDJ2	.	CALGELPGGYAAQLFF	TGTGCTCTTGGGGAACTTCCTGGGGGATACGCAGCACAACTCTTCTTT
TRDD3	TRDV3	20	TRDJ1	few	CAFGQFRPPFVYWGDNKLIF	TGTGCCTTTGGTCAATTCCGACCTCCCTTCGTGTACTGGGGGGACAATAAACTCATCTTT
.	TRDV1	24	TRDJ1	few	CALGGSPRQERSLLLAPYTDKLIF	TGTGCTCTTGGGGGTTCCCCCCGGCAGGAGCGCTCTCTCCTCTTGGCTCCATACACCGATAAACTCATCTTT
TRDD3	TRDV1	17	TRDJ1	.	CALGEVAGGYFTDKLIF	TGTGCTCTTGGGGAAGTCGCGGGGGGATATTTCACCGATAAACTCATCTTT
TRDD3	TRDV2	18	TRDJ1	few	CACDTGRWGIGVTDKLIF	TGTGCCTGTGACACCGGACGCTGGGGGATAGGTGTCACCGATAAACTCATCTTT